One and the same sample provided the 7 T cell receptor beta chains below, sequenced in a study of cytomegalovirus exposure and HLA in healthy donors. The PCR had 60 Vbeta and 13 Jbeta primers. Here immunoSEQ multiplex PCR was the method, and the copy in TCRdb shows in-frame clones only, minus some. Altogether 200,000 to 250,000 clones are present, approximately 82% being singletons, with the ten largest covering 0.6% to 0.65%. The specimen sequenced was PBMCs. These receptors were obtained from a man between 18 and 35 years old in good health and CMV-seronegative.

The chain links TRBV10-2 to TRBJ1-1; perhaps TRBD1 as D (6 bases). The V gene's germline CDR1 is WSHSY and CDR2 SAAADI. CDR3 length: 15 amino acids. V lost 2 bases and J 2 bases, leaving 12 bases between the germline ends. The CDR3 region has the DNA TGCGCCAGCAGTGAGCCGCAGGGGCGCAACACTGAAGCTTTCTTT. As protein: CASSEPQGRNTEAFF.

The chain combines TRBV27 with TRBJ2-5, with a tentative D call TRBD2 (5 bases). The CDR3 consists of 13 residues. The V end was cut by 7 bases, the J end by 1 base, with 10 bases between. Looked up from germline, CDR1 is MNHEY and CDR2 is SMNVEV (reference sequence). CDR3 protein: CASNPRGQETQYF. The CDR3 nucleotides read TGTGCCAGCAACCCCCGGGGCCAAGAGACCCAGTACTTC.

The rearrangement uses TRBV5-5 and TRBJ2-7, with unresolved D. The V gene's germline CDR1 is SGHKS and CDR2 YYEKEE (reference sequence). V was pared by 0 bases and J by 6 bases, with 10 bases between. This CDR3 has 13 residues. The CDR3 nucleotides read TGTGCCAGCAGCTTGGTAACCAGTTGCGAGCAGTACTTC. It encodes CASSLVTSCEQYF. Complete variable domain (other parts from reference TRBV5-5 and TRBJ2-7): DAGVTQSPTHLIKTRGQQVTLRCSPISGHKSVSWYQQVLGQGPQFIFQYYEKEERGRGNFPDRFSARQFPNYSSELNVNALLLGDSALYLCASSLVTSCEQYFGPGTRLTVT.

There are a few counts of this clone. The CDR3 DNA reads TGTGCCAGCAGCTCGCTAGCGGGATACAATGAGCAGTTCTTC. Translation gives CASSSLAGYNEQFF. This rearrangement joins TRBV7-6 to TRBJ2-1, with 9 bases aligning to TRBD2. Germline loops: CDR1 SGHVS, CDR2 FNYEAQ. V lost 4 bases to trimming and J lost 4 bases; unmatched junction nucleotides: 2. The length of the CDR3 is 14 residues.

This chain connects TRBV30 to TRBJ2-7, with 9 bases matching TRBD2. Per germline, CDR1 GTSNPN and CDR2 SVGIG (reference sequence). This CDR3 spans 12 amino acids. The V and J ends lost 8 bases and 3 bases, in that order; junction bases with no gene match: 5. This CDR3 is CAAGGPGYEQYF. CDR3 sequence (DNA): TGTGCCGCGGGGGGGCCGGGCTACGAGCAGTACTTC. Looking up the rest from reference TRBV30 and TRBJ2-7 gives the full variable domain: SQTIHQWPATLVQPVGSPLSLECTVEGTSNPNLYWYRQAAGRGLQLLFYSVGIGQISSEVPQNLSASRPQDRQFILSSKKLLLSDSGFYLCAAGGPGYEQYFGPGTRLTVT.

The chain is built from TRBV5-4 and TRBJ2-1, with a possible D match to TRBD2 (5 bases). Trimming shortened V by 3 bases and J by 0 bases, and 10 bases separated the two germline ends. The germline gives CDR1 SGHNT, CDR2 YYREEE (reference sequence). There are 15 residues in the CDR3. The CDR3 sequence: CASSSEGSSYNEQFF. The DNA for the CDR3 is TGTGCCAGCAGCTCAGAGGGTAGCTCCTACAATGAGCAGTTCTTC.

This chain connects TRBV10-2 to TRBJ2-7, with TRBD1 identical over 11 bases. With 3 bases clipped from V and 7 bases from J, the junction kept 8 bases outside the gene matches. The CDR3 extends over 15 amino acids. Germline CDR1 and CDR2: WSHSY and SAAADI. The CDR3 sequence: CASSDRTGGLREQYF. The CDR3 DNA sequence: TGCGCCAGCAGTGACCGGACAGGGGGCTTGAGGGAGCAGTACTTC.